Sequencing of this TCR beta chain was carried out in a study of OX40 agonist ivuxolimab in advanced cancers. At the level of the study: It was ivuxolimab, an agonistic anti-OX40 (CD134) antibody, that patients were treated with. Antecedent anti-PD-1, anti-PD-L1 or anti-CTLA-4 therapy was permissible, with 40% having received some.

Study results and limitations: Expanded clones were, on average, more numerous in CD8+ T cells than in CD4+. At doses 0.1 to 3.0 mg/kg, CD4+ and CD8+ clones expanded.

Details on this clone: The antigen remains undetermined.

Sequencing used immunoSEQ multiplex PCR; TCRdb keeps in-frame clones, though not all of them. The sample has roughly 49,000 clones; 60% to 80% are singletons. From germline, CDR1 is LGHNT and CDR2 FRNRAP. V dropped 7 bases and J dropped 6 bases, with 12 bases sitting between them. There are 12 residues in the CDR3. Sequenced material: CD4+ or CD8+ T cells sorted from blood, taken in a trial of the OX40 agonist ivuxolimab. This rearrangement joins TRBV12-5 to TRBJ1-2; possible D gene TRBD1, 6 bases. The source is an adult with an advanced solid tumor such as melanoma, head and neck, liver or kidney cancer. DNA of the CDR3: TGTGCTAGTGCCCCGAACAGGGATGGCTACACCTTC. Its protein product is CASAPNRDGYTF.